Listed below are T cell receptor beta chains from one sample, sequenced in a study of cytomegalovirus exposure and HLA in healthy donors. Repertoires were generated with immunoSEQ multiplex PCR, while TCRdb's copy carries only in-frame clones and drops some. The repertoire consists of about 90,000 clones, with over 65% occurring once and the leading ten covering around 4.6%. The sequencing sample was made of PBMCs. The receptor source for this set is a woman in her thirties or forties in good health and CMV-seropositive. Both conserved end residues are part of each CDR3. A D gene is named only where the DNA matches it firmly. Some rows have no size entry. The others give once, few or many, or a class for an expanded clone.

d_gene: TRBD1
j_gene: TRBJ2-3
v_gene: TRBV6-6
abundance: -
CDR3aa: CASSYEDRATDTQYF
CDR3nt: TGTGCCAGCAGTTATGAAGACAGGGCCACAGATACGCAGTATTTT

d_gene: -
j_gene: TRBJ2-3
v_gene: TRBV14
abundance: -
CDR3aa: CASSQVGLGPKSTDTQYF
CDR3nt: TGTGCCAGCAGCCAAGTGGGGCTAGGCCCAAAAAGCACAGATACGCAGTATTTT

d_gene: TRBD1
j_gene: TRBJ1-1
v_gene: TRBV4-3
abundance: -
CDR3aa: CASSQEGQGTFMNTEAFF
CDR3nt: TGCGCCAGCAGCCAAGAGGGACAGGGAACGTTCATGAACACTGAAGCTTTCTTT

d_gene: -
j_gene: TRBJ2-7
v_gene: TRBV7-3
abundance: -
CDR3aa: CASSLGLAGYEQYF
CDR3nt: TGTGCCAGCAGCTTAGGGCTAGCCGGCTACGAGCAGTACTTC

d_gene: TRBD1
j_gene: TRBJ2-5
v_gene: TRBV7-6
abundance: -
CDR3aa: CASSHNRGSGETQYF
CDR3nt: TGTGCCAGCAGCCATAACAGGGGTTCGGGGGAGACCCAGTACTTC

d_gene: -
j_gene: TRBJ1-2
v_gene: TRBV5-8
abundance: -
CDR3aa: CASDGVDSKTNYGYTF
CDR3nt: TGTGCCAGCGACGGTGTGGACAGTAAGACTAACTATGGCTACACCTTC

d_gene: TRBD2
j_gene: TRBJ2-3
v_gene: TRBV28
abundance: -
CDR3aa: CASRGGTDTQYF
CDR3nt: TGTGCCAGCAGGGGGGGGACAGATACGCAGTATTTT

d_gene: TRBD1
j_gene: TRBJ1-2
v_gene: TRBV29-1
abundance: -
CDR3aa: CSSAGTGDGHYGYTF
CDR3nt: TGCAGCTCTGCCGGGACAGGGGATGGGCACTATGGCTACACCTTC

d_gene: -
j_gene: TRBJ1-3
v_gene: TRBV11-2
abundance: -
CDR3aa: CASSLEGRANTIYF
CDR3nt: TGTGCCAGCAGCTTAGAGGGCAGGGCCAACACCATATATTTT

d_gene: TRBD1
j_gene: TRBJ2-7
v_gene: TRBV25-1
abundance: once
CDR3aa: CASSELTGTQYEQYF
CDR3nt: TGTGCCAGCAGTGAATTGACAGGGACCCAGTACGAGCAGTACTTC

d_gene: -
j_gene: TRBJ1-5
v_gene: TRBV7-9
abundance: -
CDR3aa: CSSSFTEQPQHF
CDR3nt: TGTTCCAGCAGCTTTACAGAGCAGCCCCAGCATTTT

d_gene: TRBD1
j_gene: TRBJ1-2
v_gene: TRBV4-3
abundance: -
CDR3aa: CASSQVTGEGYTF
CDR3nt: TGCGCCAGCAGCCAGGTGACAGGGGAAGGCTACACCTTC

d_gene: -
j_gene: TRBJ1-3
v_gene: TRBV20-1
abundance: -
CDR3aa: CSADRGNTIYF
CDR3nt: TGCAGTGCTGACAGGGGAAACACCATATATTTT

d_gene: -
j_gene: TRBJ1-5
v_gene: TRBV2
abundance: -
CDR3aa: CASSEYSNQPQHF
CDR3nt: TGTGCCAGCAGTGAATATAGCAATCAGCCCCAGCATTTT

d_gene: TRBD2
j_gene: TRBJ2-1
v_gene: TRBV19
abundance: -
CDR3aa: CASSITGGYNEQFF
CDR3nt: TGTGCCAGTAGTATCACGGGAGGCTACAATGAGCAGTTCTTC

d_gene: TRBD2
j_gene: TRBJ2-3
v_gene: TRBV5-1
abundance: -
CDR3aa: CASSFRAGEADTQYF
CDR3nt: TGCGCCAGCAGCTTTCGAGCGGGAGAGGCAGATACGCAGTATTTT

d_gene: TRBD2
j_gene: TRBJ2-2
v_gene: TRBV5-1
abundance: few
CDR3aa: CASSLTGTSGQNTGELFF
CDR3nt: TGCGCCAGCAGCTTGACCGGGACTAGCGGCCAGAACACCGGGGAGCTGTTTTTT

d_gene: -
j_gene: TRBJ2-2
v_gene: TRBV30
abundance: -
CDR3aa: CAWSVTLRQSSNTGELFF
CDR3nt: TGTGCCTGGAGTGTGACGCTCAGGCAATCGTCGAACACCGGGGAGCTGTTTTTT

d_gene: TRBD1
j_gene: TRBJ1-1
v_gene: TRBV27
abundance: -
CDR3aa: CASFDRVEAFF
CDR3nt: TGTGCCAGCTTCGACAGGGTGGAGGCTTTCTTT

d_gene: -
j_gene: TRBJ1-3
v_gene: TRBV4-3
abundance: -
CDR3aa: CASSQDLAGNPSGNTIYF
CDR3nt: TGCGCCAGCAGCCAAGATTTGGCAGGGAACCCCTCTGGAAACACCATATATTTT

d_gene: TRBD1
j_gene: TRBJ2-6
v_gene: TRBV6-4
abundance: few
CDR3aa: CASSDWTGGNSGANVLTF
CDR3nt: TGTGCCAGCAGTGACTGGACAGGGGGAAACTCTGGGGCCAACGTCCTGACTTTC

d_gene: TRBD2
j_gene: TRBJ2-5
v_gene: TRBV19
abundance: -
CDR3aa: CASGPGLEGQYF
CDR3nt: TGTGCCAGTGGACCGGGACTAGAGGGCCAGTACTTC

d_gene: -
j_gene: TRBJ2-5
v_gene: TRBV19
abundance: -
CDR3aa: CASSPNVAGQETQYF
CDR3nt: TGTGCCAGTAGTCCGAACGTGGCGGGGCAAGAGACCCAGTACTTC

d_gene: -
j_gene: TRBJ2-5
v_gene: TRBV7-8
abundance: -
CDR3aa: CASSLDREFFGETQYF
CDR3nt: -

d_gene: TRBD1
j_gene: TRBJ2-7
v_gene: TRBV18
abundance: few
CDR3aa: CASSPTGGFYEQYF
CDR3nt: TGTGCCAGCTCACCTACAGGGGGCTTCTACGAGCAGTACTTC

d_gene: -
j_gene: TRBJ1-1
v_gene: TRBV9
abundance: once
CDR3aa: CASSANLANTEAFF
CDR3nt: TGTGCCAGCAGCGCAAATTTAGCGAACACTGAAGCTTTCTTT

d_gene: TRBD1
j_gene: TRBJ1-6
v_gene: TRBV9
abundance: once
CDR3aa: CASSDGDRANSPLHF
CDR3nt: TGTGCCAGCAGCGACGGGGACAGGGCCAATTCACCCCTCCACTTT

d_gene: TRBD1
j_gene: TRBJ2-7
v_gene: TRBV7-9
abundance: -
CDR3aa: CASSGDRGLGGEQYF
CDR3nt: TGTGCCAGCAGCGGGGACAGGGGGCTTGGTGGCGAGCAGTACTTC

d_gene: TRBD1
j_gene: TRBJ2-5
v_gene: TRBV28
abundance: -
CDR3aa: CASSPPGTGAEDQYF
CDR3nt: TGTGCCAGCAGCCCCCCCGGGACAGGGGCTGAAGACCAGTACTTC

d_gene: -
j_gene: TRBJ1-5
v_gene: TRBV5-5
abundance: few
CDR3aa: CASSLAPDQPQHF
CDR3nt: TGTGCCAGCAGCTTGGCCCCAGATCAGCCCCAGCATTTT

d_gene: TRBD1
j_gene: TRBJ1-1
v_gene: TRBV19
abundance: -
CDR3aa: CASSIGGTGTTEAFF
CDR3nt: TGTGCCAGTAGTATAGGCGGGACAGGAACCACTGAAGCTTTCTTT

d_gene: -
j_gene: TRBJ2-2
v_gene: TRBV19
abundance: few
CDR3aa: CASTPGRRIGELFF
CDR3nt: TGTGCCAGTACCCCGGGAAGGAGGATCGGGGAGCTGTTTTTT

d_gene: -
j_gene: TRBJ2-5
v_gene: TRBV14
abundance: -
CDR3aa: CASSRSLFQETQYF
CDR3nt: TGTGCCAGCAGCCGGAGTCTATTCCAAGAGACCCAGTACTTC

d_gene: -
j_gene: TRBJ1-1
v_gene: TRBV18
abundance: -
CDR3aa: CASSRAVDTEAFF
CDR3nt: TGTGCCAGCTCACGGGCAGTAGACACTGAAGCTTTCTTT

d_gene: -
j_gene: TRBJ2-7
v_gene: TRBV6-6
abundance: few
CDR3aa: CASRMGGAVPEEQYF
CDR3nt: TGTGCCAGCAGAATGGGGGGAGCCGTTCCTGAGGAGCAGTACTTC

d_gene: -
j_gene: TRBJ2-3
v_gene: TRBV7-8
abundance: -
CDR3aa: CASSLGTSTDTQYF
CDR3nt: TGTGCCAGCAGCTTAGGTACTAGCACAGATACGCAGTATTTT

d_gene: TRBD1
j_gene: TRBJ1-4
v_gene: TRBV6-5
abundance: -
CDR3aa: CASSQWTGSNEKLFF
CDR3nt: TGTGCCAGCAGCCAATGGACAGGGAGTAATGAAAAACTGTTTTTT

d_gene: TRBD1
j_gene: TRBJ1-2
v_gene: TRBV7-2
abundance: -
CDR3aa: CASSLGQPFNYGYTF
CDR3nt: TGTGCCAGCAGCTTGGGACAGCCTTTTAACTATGGCTACACCTTC

d_gene: TRBD1
j_gene: TRBJ1-1
v_gene: TRBV9
abundance: -
CDR3aa: CASSGTGYGTEAFF
CDR3nt: TGTGCCAGCAGCGGGACAGGGTATGGCACTGAAGCTTTCTTT

d_gene: TRBD2
j_gene: TRBJ2-1
v_gene: TRBV19
abundance: few
CDR3aa: CASSPTGTSGIIDEQFF
CDR3nt: TGTGCCAGTAGCCCCACGGGAACTAGCGGGATTATCGATGAGCAGTTCTTC

d_gene: TRBD1
j_gene: TRBJ1-1
v_gene: TRBV6-5
abundance: -
CDR3aa: CASSPPGQITAFF
CDR3nt: TGTGCCAGCAGTCCTCCGGGACAGATAACAGCTTTCTTT

d_gene: -
j_gene: TRBJ2-7
v_gene: TRBV11-2
abundance: -
CDR3aa: CASSRLSEQYF
CDR3nt: TGTGCCAGCAGCCGATTAAGCGAGCAGTACTTC

d_gene: -
j_gene: TRBJ2-1
v_gene: TRBV5-1
abundance: -
CDR3aa: CASSLITGSNEQFF
CDR3nt: TGCGCCAGCAGCTTGATTACAGGGTCCAATGAGCAGTTCTTC